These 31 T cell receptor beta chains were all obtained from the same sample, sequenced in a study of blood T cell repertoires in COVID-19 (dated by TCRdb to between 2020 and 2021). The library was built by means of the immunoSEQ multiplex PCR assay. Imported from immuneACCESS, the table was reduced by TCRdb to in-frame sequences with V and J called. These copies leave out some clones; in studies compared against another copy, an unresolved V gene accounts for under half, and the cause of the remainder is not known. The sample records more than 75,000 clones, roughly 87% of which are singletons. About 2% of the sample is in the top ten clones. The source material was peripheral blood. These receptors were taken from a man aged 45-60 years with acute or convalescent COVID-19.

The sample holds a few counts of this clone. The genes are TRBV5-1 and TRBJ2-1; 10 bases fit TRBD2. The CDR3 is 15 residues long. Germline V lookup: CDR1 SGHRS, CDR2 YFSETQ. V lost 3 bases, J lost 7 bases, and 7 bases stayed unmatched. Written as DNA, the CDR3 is TGCGCCAGCAGCTCGGCAGCGGGGGGGCCAAATGAGCAGTTCTTC. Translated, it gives CASSSAAGGPNEQFF.

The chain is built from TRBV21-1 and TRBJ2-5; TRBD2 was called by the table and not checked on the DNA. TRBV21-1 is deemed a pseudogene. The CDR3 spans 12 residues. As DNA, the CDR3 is TGTGCCAGCAGCAAAGGAGCCGAGACCCAGTACTTC. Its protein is CASSKGAETQYF.

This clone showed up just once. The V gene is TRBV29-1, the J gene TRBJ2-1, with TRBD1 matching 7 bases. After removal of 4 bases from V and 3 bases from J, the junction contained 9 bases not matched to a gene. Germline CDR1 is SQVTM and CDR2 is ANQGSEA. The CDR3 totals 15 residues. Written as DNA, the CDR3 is TGCAGCGTTGGGAGGCGGCAGGGGGACTACAATGAGCAGTTCTTC. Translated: CSVGRRQGDYNEQFF.

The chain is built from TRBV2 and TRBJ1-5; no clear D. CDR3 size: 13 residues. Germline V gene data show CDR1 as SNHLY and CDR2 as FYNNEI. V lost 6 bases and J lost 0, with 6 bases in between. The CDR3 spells CASRQYSNQPQHF. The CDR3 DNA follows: TGTGCCAGCAGACAGTATAGCAATCAGCCCCAGCATTTT.

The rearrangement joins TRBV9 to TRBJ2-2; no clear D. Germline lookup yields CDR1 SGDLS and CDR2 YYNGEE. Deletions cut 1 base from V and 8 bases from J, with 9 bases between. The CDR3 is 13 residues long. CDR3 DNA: TGTGCCAGCAGCGTAAGAATGGCTGGGGAGCTGTTTTTT. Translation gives CASSVRMAGELFF.

This chain's CDR3 is CASSSPRTGRRVTGELFF. CDR3 nucleotide sequence: TGTGCCAGCAGCTCCCCTAGGACAGGGCGGCGGGTCACCGGGGAGCTGTTTTTT. The V call is TRBV7-6, the J call TRBJ2-2; 8 bases agree with TRBD1. The CDR3 is 18 amino acids. Germline lookup yields CDR1 SGHVS and CDR2 FNYEAQ. The trim removed 4 bases at V and 4 bases at J, leaving 14 bases unmatched.

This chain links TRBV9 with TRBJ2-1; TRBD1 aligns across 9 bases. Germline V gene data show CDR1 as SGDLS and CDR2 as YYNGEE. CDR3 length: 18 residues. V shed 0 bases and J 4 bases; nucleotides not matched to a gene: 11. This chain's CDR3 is CASSVGGTGLSWYNEQFF. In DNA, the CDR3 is TGTGCCAGCAGCGTAGGGGGGACAGGGTTAAGCTGGTACAATGAGCAGTTCTTC. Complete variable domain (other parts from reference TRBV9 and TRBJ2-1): DSGVTQTPKHLITATGQRVTLRCSPRSGDLSVYWYQQSLDQGLQFLIQYYNGEERAKGNILERFSAQQFPDLHSELNLSSLELGDSALYFCASSVGGTGLSWYNEQFFGPGTRLTVL.

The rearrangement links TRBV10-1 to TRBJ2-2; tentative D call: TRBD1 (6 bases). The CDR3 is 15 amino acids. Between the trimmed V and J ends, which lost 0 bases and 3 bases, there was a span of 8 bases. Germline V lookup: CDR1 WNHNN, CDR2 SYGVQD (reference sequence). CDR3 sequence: CASSESKGDTGELFF. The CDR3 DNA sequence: TGCGCCAGCAGTGAGTCTAAGGGGGACACCGGGGAGCTGTTTTTT.

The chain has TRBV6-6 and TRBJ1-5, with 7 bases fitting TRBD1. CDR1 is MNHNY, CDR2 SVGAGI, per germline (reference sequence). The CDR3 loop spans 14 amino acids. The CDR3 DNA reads TGTGCTAGCGGATCGGGACAGAACAATCAGCCCCAGCATTTT. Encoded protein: CASGSGQNNQPQHF.

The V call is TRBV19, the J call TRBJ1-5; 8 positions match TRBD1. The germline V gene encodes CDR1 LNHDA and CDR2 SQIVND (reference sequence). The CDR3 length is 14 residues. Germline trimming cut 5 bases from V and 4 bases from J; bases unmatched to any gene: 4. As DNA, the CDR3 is TGTGCCAGTAGTGAGGGACAGGTGAATCAGCCCCAGCATTTT. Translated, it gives CASSEGQVNQPQHF.

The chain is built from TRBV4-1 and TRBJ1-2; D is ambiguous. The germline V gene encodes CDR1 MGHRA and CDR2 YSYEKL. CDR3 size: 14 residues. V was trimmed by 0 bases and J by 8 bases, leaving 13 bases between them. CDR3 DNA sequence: TGCGCCAGCAGCCAAGATCAATCGGTCCGGGGCTACACCTTC. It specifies CASSQDQSVRGYTF.

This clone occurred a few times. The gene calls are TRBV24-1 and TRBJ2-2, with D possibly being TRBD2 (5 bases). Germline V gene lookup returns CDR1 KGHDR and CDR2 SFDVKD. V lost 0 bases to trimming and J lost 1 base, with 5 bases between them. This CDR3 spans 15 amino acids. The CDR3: CATSDLGGNTGELFF. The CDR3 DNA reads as TGTGCCACCAGTGATTTGGGAGGGAACACCGGGGAGCTGTTTTTT.

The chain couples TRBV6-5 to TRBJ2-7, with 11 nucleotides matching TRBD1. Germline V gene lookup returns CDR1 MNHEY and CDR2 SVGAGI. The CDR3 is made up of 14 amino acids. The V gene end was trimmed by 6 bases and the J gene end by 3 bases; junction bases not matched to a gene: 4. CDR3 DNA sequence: TGTGCCAGCAGGACGGGACAGGGGGTCTACGAGCAGTACTTC. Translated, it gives CASRTGQGVYEQYF.

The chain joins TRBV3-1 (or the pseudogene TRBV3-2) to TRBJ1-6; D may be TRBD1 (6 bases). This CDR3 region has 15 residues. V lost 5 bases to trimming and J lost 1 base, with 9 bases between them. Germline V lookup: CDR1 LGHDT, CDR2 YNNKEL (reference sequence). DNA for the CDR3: TGTGCCAGCAGCTCTCAGGGGTCCTATAATTCACCCCTCCACTTT. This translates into CASSSQGSYNSPLHF.

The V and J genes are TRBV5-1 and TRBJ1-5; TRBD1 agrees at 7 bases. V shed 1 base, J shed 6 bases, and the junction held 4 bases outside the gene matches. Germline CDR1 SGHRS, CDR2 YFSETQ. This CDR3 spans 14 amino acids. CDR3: CASSLQGDGQPQHF. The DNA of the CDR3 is TGCGCCAGCAGCTTGCAGGGGGACGGTCAGCCCCAGCATTTT.

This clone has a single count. The CDR3 nucleotides read TGTGCCAGCAGGGGCGCGGGCACGGCGGGTTCACCCCTCCACTTT. Protein product: CASRGAGTAGSPLHF. This chain links TRBV25-1 with TRBJ1-6, with D unresolved. CDR3 size: 15 residues. Trimming removed 6 bases at V and 9 bases at J, with 18 bases between. The germline V gene has CDR1 MGHDK and CDR2 SYGVNS.

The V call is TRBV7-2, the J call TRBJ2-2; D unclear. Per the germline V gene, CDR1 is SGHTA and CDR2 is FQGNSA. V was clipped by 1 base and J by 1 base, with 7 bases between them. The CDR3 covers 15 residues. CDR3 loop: CASSLVERNTGELFF. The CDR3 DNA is TGTGCCAGCAGCTTAGTGGAGCGGAACACCGGGGAGCTGTTTTTT. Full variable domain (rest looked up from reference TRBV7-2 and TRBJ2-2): GAGVSQSPSNKVTEKGKDVELRCDPISGHTALYWYRQSLGQGLEFLIYFQGNSAPDKSGLPSDRFSAERTGGSVSTLTIQRTQQEDSAVYLCASSLVERNTGELFFGEGSRLTVL.

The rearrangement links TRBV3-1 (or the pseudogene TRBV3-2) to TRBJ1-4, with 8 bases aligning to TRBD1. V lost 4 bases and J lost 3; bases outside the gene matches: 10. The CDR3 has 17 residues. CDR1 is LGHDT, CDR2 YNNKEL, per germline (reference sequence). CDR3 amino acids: CASSPRTGSLANEKLFF. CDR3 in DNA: TGTGCCAGCAGCCCTCGGACAGGGAGTTTGGCTAATGAAAAACTGTTTTTT.

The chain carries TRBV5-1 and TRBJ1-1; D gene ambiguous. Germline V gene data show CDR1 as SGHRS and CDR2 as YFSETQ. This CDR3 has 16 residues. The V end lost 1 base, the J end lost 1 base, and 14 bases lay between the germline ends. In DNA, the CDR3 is TGCGCCAGCAGCTTGACGACTAGTCGAAAGAACACTGAAGCTTTCTTT. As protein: CASSLTTSRKNTEAFF.

The CDR3 loop is CASSYDRSRGEAFF. CDR3 DNA: TGTGCCAGCAGTTACGATCGGAGCAGGGGGGAAGCTTTCTTT. The rearrangement uses TRBV6-5 and TRBJ1-1; 7 nucleotides agree with TRBD1. The CDR3 covers 14 residues. V was pared by 2 bases and J by 8 bases, with 8 bases of the junction left unmatched. The germline CDR1 and CDR2 sequences are MNHEY and SVGAGI.

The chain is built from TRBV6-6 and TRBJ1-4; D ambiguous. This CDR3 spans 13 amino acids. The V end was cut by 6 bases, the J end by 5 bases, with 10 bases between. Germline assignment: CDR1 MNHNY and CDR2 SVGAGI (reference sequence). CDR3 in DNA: TGTGCCAGCAGCCTAGACTGGAATGAAAAACTGTTTTTT. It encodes CASSLDWNEKLFF.

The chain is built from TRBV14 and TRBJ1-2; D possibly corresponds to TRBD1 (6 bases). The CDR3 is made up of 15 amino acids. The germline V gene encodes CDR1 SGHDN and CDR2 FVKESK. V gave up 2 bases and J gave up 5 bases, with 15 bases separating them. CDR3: CASSQRATGIYGYTF. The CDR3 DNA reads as TGTGCCAGCAGCCAAAGGGCCACAGGGATTTATGGCTACACCTTC.

The DNA of the CDR3 is TGTGCCAGCAGTGAACCGGCCAGGGTGGAAACTAATGAAAAACTGTTTTTT. Amino acids: CASSEPARVETNEKLFF. The rearrangement uses TRBV6-1 and TRBJ1-4, with D perhaps TRBD1 (5 bases). Germline-derived CDR1 and CDR2 are MNHNS and SASEGT. This CDR3 contains 17 residues. V dropped 2 bases and J dropped 1 base, with 14 bases sitting between them.

CDR3 nucleotides: TGTGCCAGCAGCCCCCTGAAACTAGGAAGAGGGAATGAGCAGTTCTTC. Translating gives CASSPLKLGRGNEQFF. The chain employs TRBV7-9 and TRBJ2-1; the D gene is possibly TRBD2 (5 bases). Per the germline V gene, CDR1 is SEHNR and CDR2 is FQNEAQ (reference sequence). This CDR3 is built from 16 residues. The ends were cut back, 5 bases at V and 7 bases at J, with 21 bases in the middle.

The CDR3 is CSVESQGCTYEQYV. CDR3 sequence (DNA): TGCAGCGTTGAAAGCCAGGGTTGCACCTACGAGCAGTACGTC. The J gene is TRBJ2-7, the V gene TRBV29-1; D might be TRBD1 (5 bases). V was clipped by 2 bases and J by 2 bases, with 13 bases between them. Germline-derived CDR1 and CDR2 are SQVTM and ANQGSEA. This CDR3 has 14 amino acids.

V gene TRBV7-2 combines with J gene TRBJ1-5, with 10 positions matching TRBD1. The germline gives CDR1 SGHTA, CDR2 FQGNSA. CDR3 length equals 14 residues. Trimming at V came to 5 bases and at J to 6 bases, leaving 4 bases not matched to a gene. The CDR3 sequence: CASSPTGGGQPQHF. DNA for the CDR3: TGTGCCAGCAGCCCGACAGGGGGCGGTCAGCCCCAGCATTTT.

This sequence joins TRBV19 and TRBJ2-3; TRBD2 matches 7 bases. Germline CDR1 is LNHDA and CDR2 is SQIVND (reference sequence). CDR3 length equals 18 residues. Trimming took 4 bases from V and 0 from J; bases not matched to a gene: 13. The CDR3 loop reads CASSTFVGGLTSTDTQYF. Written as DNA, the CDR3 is TGTGCCAGTAGTACTTTTGTGGGAGGGCTAACTAGCACAGATACGCAGTATTTT.

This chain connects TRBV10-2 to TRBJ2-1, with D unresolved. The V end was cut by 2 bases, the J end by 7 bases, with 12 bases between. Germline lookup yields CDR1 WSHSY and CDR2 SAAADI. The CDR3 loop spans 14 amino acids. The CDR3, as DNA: TGCGCCAGCAGTGAGACTACCGCTCCTAATGAGCAGTTCTTC. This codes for CASSETTAPNEQFF.

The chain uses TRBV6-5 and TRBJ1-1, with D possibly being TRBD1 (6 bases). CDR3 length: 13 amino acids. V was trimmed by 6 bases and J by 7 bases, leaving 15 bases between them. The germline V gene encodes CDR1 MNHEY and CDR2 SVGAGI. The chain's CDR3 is CASRTSGVVEAFF. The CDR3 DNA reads TGTGCCAGCAGGACCTCAGGGGTAGTTGAAGCTTTCTTT.

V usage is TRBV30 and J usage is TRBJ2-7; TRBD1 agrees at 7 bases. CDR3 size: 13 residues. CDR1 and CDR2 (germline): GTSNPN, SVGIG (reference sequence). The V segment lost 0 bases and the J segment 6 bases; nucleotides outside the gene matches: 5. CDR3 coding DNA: TGTGCCTGGAGTGTACTAGGGGGCGGCGAGCAGTACGTC. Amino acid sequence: CAWSVLGGGEQYV.

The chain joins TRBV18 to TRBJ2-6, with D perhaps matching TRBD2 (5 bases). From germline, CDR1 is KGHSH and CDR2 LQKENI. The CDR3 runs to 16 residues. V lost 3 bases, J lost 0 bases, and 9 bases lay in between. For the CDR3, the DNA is TGTGCCAGCTCACCGGGAGACTCCTCTGGGGCCAACGTCCTGACTTTC. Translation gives CASSPGDSSGANVLTF.